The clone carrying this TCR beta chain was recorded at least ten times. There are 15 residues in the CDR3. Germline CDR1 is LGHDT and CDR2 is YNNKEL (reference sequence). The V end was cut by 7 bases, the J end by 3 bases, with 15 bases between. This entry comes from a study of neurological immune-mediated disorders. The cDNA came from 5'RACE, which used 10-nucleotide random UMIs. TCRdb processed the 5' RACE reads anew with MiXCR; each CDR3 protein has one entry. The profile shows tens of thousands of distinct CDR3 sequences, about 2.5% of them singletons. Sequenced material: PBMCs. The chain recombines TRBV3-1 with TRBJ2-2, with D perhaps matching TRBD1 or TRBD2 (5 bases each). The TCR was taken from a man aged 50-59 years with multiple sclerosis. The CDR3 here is CASTSARGYTGELFF. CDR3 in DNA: TGTGCCAGCACCTCCGCCCGGGGCTACACCGGGGAGCTGTTTTTT. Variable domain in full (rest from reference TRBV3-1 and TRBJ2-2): DTAVSQTPKYLVTQMGNDKSIKCEQNLGHDTMYWYKQDSKKFLKIMFSYNNKELIINETVPNRFSPKSPDKAHLNLHINSLELGDSAVYFCASTSARGYTGELFFGEGSRLTVL.